A selection of T cell receptor beta chains follows, all from one sample in a study of early stage breast cancer tumors. Repertoires were generated with immunoSEQ multiplex PCR, while TCRdb's copy carries only in-frame clones and drops some. Of some 32,000 clones detected, over 70% appear once; the ten largest clones hold about a tenth. Sequencing was performed on breast tumor tissue. Receptors originate from a person aged 25 to 39 with breast cancer. Each CDR3 is given with its conserved first and last residue. D genes are given only for firm matches. The size of a clone is reported for some rows only, either as once, few or many, or as a class for expanded clones.

j_call,d_call,v_call,clone_size,cdr3_aa,cdr3_nt
TRBJ1-4,-,TRBV5-1,once,CASGIRENEKLFF,TGCGCCAGCGGGATACGCGAAAATGAAAAACTGTTTTTT
TRBJ2-3,-,TRBV27,-,CASSRADTQYF,TGTGCCAGCAGTCGAGCAGATACGCAGTATTTT
TRBJ2-1,-,TRBV7-9,-,CASSLEGVHEQFF,TGTGCCAGCAGCTTAGAGGGGGTACATGAGCAGTTCTTC
TRBJ1-2,-,TRBV29-1,-,CSVDYYGYTF,TGCAGCGTAGACTACTATGGCTACACCTTC
TRBJ1-6,TRBD1,TRBV7-9,-,CASSTRTGDNSPLHF,TGTGCCAGCAGCACGAGGACAGGGGACAATTCACCCCTCCACTTT
TRBJ2-5,TRBD2,TRBV18,-,CASSRAGGRSGETQYF,TGTGCCAGCTCGCGAGCGGGAGGAAGGTCTGGGGAGACCCAGTACTTC
TRBJ1-4,TRBD1,TRBV12-5,-,CASGFGQGAMNEKLFF,TGTGCTAGTGGTTTCGGACAGGGGGCTATGAATGAAAAACTGTTTTTT
TRBJ1-1,-,TRBV19,-,CASSGAGRTEAFF,TGTGCCAGTAGTGGGGCAGGAAGGACTGAAGCTTTCTTT
TRBJ2-7,-,TRBV29-1,-,CSVAITGTGEQYF,TGCAGCGTAGCAATTACAGGGACCGGAGAGCAGTACTTC
TRBJ2-5,-,TRBV30,-,CAWRGRETQYF,TGTGCCTGGAGGGGTCGGGAGACCCAGTACTTC
TRBJ2-7,TRBD1,TRBV10-1,-,CASSEYRGSSYEQYF,TGCGCCAGCAGTGAATACAGGGGAAGCTCCTACGAGCAGTACTTC
TRBJ2-7,TRBD1,TRBV4-2,-,CASSRLDRGSYEQYF,TGTGCCAGCAGCCGCCTCGACAGGGGGTCCTACGAGCAGTACTTC
TRBJ2-7,-,TRBV4-2,-,CASSQDGAILYEQYF,TGTGCCAGCAGCCAAGACGGGGCTATCCTCTACGAGCAGTACTTC
TRBJ1-2,-,TRBV19,-,CASSMWIQGKNGYTF,TGTGCCAGTAGTATGTGGATCCAGGGGAAGAACGGCTACACCTTC
TRBJ1-1,TRBD1,TRBV29-1,-,CSVARDRDLEAFF,TGCAGCGTTGCAAGGGACAGGGATCTTGAAGCTTTCTTT
TRBJ2-7,-,TRBV5-6,-,CASSFYPTVSYEQYF,TGTGCCAGCAGCTTTTACCCCACAGTCAGCTACGAGCAGTACTTC
TRBJ1-5,-,TRBV30,-,CAWSSGIGGDQPQHF,TGTGCCTGGAGTTCCGGAATAGGGGGGGATCAGCCCCAGCATTTT
TRBJ2-3,-,TRBV5-4,-,CASSSVADRDTQYF,TGTGCCAGCAGCTCTGTCGCGGACAGAGATACGCAGTATTTT
TRBJ1-6,-,TRBV7-9,-,CASSLDPRGGLNSPLHF,TGTGCCAGCAGCTTAGATCCCAGGGGCGGGTTGAATTCACCCCTCCACTTT
TRBJ1-5,TRBD1,TRBV18,-,CASSRDGTANQPQHF,TGTGCCAGCTCACGAGACGGGACAGCTAATCAGCCCCAGCATTTT
TRBJ1-5,-,TRBV30,-,CAWSSLGNQPQHF,TGTGCCTGGAGTAGCCTGGGGAATCAGCCCCAGCATTTT
TRBJ1-1,-,TRBV6-1,-,CASTRTEANTEAFF,TGTGCCAGCACCCGGACGGAGGCGAACACTGAAGCTTTCTTT
TRBJ2-2,TRBD2,TRBV4-2,-,CASSRGLAGQNTGELFF,TGTGCCAGCAGCCGCGGACTAGCGGGACAAAACACCGGGGAGCTGTTTTTT
TRBJ2-3,TRBD2,TRBV2,once,CASSDPGLAGGSTDTQYF,TGTGCCAGCAGTGACCCGGGACTAGCGGGAGGAAGCACAGATACGCAGTATTTT
TRBJ2-2,TRBD1,TRBV2,few,CASRGDRVRELFF,TGTGCCAGCAGAGGCGACAGGGTCAGGGAGCTGTTTTTT
TRBJ2-6,-,TRBV30,few,CAWRTGPSGANVLTF,TGTGCCTGGAGAACAGGGCCCTCTGGGGCCAACGTCCTGACTTTC